Below, one T cell receptor (beta chain) is given with its context. In the original analysis: Researchers report that nucleated cell counts were estimated from reference gene primer amplification. Repertoires were generated with immunoSEQ multiplex PCR, while TCRdb's copy carries only in-frame clones and drops some. The V and J calls and clone size are taken from that table; D and trimming were inferred from the DNA. Among just over 70,000 clones listed, around 91% were seen once. The data belong to a study of blood T cell repertoires in COVID-19. About the research overall: The United States, Italy and Spain supplied acute and convalescent COVID-19 samples. T cells, B-cell-depleted T cells, or PBMCs supplied cDNA or gDNA.

The sample taken for sequencing was peripheral blood. This clonotype originated in a human donor in a cohort sampled during active COVID-19.

As DNA, the CDR3 is TGCGCCAGCAACCTTGAAGGAGACAGGGAGGATGGCTACACCTTC. Its translation: CASNLEGDREDGYTF. J is TRBJ1-2 and V is TRBV5-1, with 7 positions matching TRBD1. Losses at the gene ends were 6 bases for V and 6 bases for J; bases not matched to a gene: 14. Germline V CDR1 and CDR2: SGHRS, YFSETQ. This CDR3 comprises 15 residues.